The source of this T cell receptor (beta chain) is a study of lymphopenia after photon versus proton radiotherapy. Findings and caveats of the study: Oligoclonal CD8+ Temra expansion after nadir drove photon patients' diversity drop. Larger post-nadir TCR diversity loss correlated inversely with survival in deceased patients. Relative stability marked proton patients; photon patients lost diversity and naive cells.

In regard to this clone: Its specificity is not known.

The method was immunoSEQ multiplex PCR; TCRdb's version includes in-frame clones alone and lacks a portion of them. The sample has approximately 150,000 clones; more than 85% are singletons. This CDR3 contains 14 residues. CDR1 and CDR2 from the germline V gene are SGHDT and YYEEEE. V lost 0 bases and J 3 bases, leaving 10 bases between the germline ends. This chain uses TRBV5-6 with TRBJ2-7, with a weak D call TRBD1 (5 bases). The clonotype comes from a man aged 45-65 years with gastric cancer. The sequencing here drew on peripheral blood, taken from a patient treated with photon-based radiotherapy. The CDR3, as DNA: TGTGCCAGCAGCTTGGGCGGCAGGGACTACGAGCAGTACTTC. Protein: CASSLGGRDYEQYF. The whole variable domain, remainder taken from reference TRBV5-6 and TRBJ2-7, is DAGVTQSPTHLIKTRGQQVTLRCSPKSGHDTVSWYQQALGQGPQFIFQYYEEEERQRGNFPDRFSGHQFPNYSSELNVNALLLGDSALYLCASSLGGRDYEQYFGPGTRLTVT.